The 2 T cell receptor beta chains below were found in one sample sequenced in a study of neoadjuvant anti-PD-1 for oral cavity cancer. Some clones are missing from TCRdb's copy, which holds only in-frame ones; the method was immunoSEQ multiplex PCR. The profile shows about 23,000 clones, 27% of them singletons. As for time point: after neoadjuvant nivolumab, at surgical resection. The sample was tumor tissue, taken after nivolumab (anti-PD-1) treatment. Receptors were obtained from a person aged 35 to 85 with oral cavity squamous cell carcinoma.

CDR3 in DNA: TGTGCCAGCAGCTTATTACCGGGAGTGACTTCCTACAATGAGCAGTTCTTC. Translating it yields CASSLLPGVTSYNEQFF. The rearrangement links TRBV7-9 to TRBJ2-1; maybe TRBD2 (6 bases). CDR1 is SEHNR and CDR2 is FQNEAQ in the germline V gene (reference sequence). V was clipped by 2 bases and J by 1 base, with 15 bases between them. The CDR3 length is 17 residues.

The chain uses TRBV9 and TRBJ2-7, with 11 bases fitting TRBD2. With V trimmed by 3 bases and J by 1 base, 3 bases remained unmatched. The CDR3 sequence is 15 residues long. Per germline, CDR1 SGDLS and CDR2 YYNGEE. CDR3 sequence reads: CASSATSGGSYEQYF. In DNA, the CDR3 is TGTGCCAGCAGCGCAACTAGCGGGGGTTCCTACGAGCAGTACTTC. Looking up the rest from reference TRBV9 and TRBJ2-7 gives the full variable domain: DSGVTQTPKHLITATGQRVTLRCSPRSGDLSVYWYQQSLDQGLQFLIQYYNGEERAKGNILERFSAQQFPDLHSELNLSSLELGDSALYFCASSATSGGSYEQYFGPGTRLTVT.